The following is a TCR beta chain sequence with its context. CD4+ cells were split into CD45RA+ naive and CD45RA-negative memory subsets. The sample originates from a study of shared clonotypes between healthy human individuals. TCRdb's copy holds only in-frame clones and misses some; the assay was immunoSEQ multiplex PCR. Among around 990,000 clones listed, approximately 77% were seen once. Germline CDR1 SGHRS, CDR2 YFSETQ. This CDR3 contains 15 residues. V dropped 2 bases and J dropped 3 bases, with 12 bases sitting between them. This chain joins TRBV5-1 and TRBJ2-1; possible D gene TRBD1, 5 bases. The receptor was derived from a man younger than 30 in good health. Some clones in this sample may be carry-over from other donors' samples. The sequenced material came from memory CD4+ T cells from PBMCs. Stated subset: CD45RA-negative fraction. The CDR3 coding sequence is TGCGCCAGCAGCTTAGAGAAGGGGTTCTACAATGAGCAGTTCTTC. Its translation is CASSLEKGFYNEQFF.